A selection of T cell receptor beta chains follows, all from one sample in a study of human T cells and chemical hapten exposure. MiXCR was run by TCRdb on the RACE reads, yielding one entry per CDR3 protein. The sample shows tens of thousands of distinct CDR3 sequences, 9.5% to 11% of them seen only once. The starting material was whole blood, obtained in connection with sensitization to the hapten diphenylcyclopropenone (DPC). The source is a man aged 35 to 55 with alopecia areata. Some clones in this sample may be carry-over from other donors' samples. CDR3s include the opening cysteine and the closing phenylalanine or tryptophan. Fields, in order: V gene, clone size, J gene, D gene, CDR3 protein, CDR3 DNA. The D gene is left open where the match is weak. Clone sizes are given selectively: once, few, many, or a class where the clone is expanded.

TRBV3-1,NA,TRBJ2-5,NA,CASSHWYGTQYF,TGTGCCAGCAGCCACTGGTACGGGACCCAGTACTTC
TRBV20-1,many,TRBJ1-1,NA,CSARDYIGTEAFF,TGCAGTGCTAGAGATTATATCGGCACTGAAGCTTTCTTT
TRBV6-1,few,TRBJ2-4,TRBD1,CASSEAGTGRAKNIQYF,TGTGCCAGCAGTGAAGCCGGGACAGGGCGAGCCAAAAACATTCAGTACTTC
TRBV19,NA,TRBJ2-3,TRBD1,CASSRNRDRGLHTQYF,TGTGCCAGTAGTCGGAACCGGGACAGGGGGCTACATACGCAGTATTTT
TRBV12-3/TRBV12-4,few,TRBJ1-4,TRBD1,CASRGTGNSEKLFF,TGTGCCAGCAGGGGGACAGGGAACAGTGAAAAACTGTTTTTT
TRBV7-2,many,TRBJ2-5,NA,CASSFSETQYF,TGTGCCAGCAGCTTCTCAGAGACCCAGTACTTC
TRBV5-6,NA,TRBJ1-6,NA,CASSLVRSPSRGPLHF,TGTGCCAGCAGCTTGGTGCGAAGCCCCTCAAGGGGACCCCTCCACTTT
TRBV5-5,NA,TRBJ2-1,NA,CASEPGHNTHQFF,TGTGCCAGCGAGCCGGGACATAACACACACCAGTTCTTC
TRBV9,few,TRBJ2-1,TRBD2,CASSVLSGRATEQFF,TGTGCCAGCAGCGTATTGAGCGGGAGGGCAACTGAGCAGTTCTTC
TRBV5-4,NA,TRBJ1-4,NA,CASSSLAGAHEKLFF,TGTGCCAGCAGCTCCCTGGCAGGGGCTCATGAAAAACTGTTTTTT
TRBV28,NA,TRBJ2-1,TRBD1,CASSFQGQGGEQFF,TGTGCCAGCAGTTTTCAGGGACAGGGTGGTGAGCAGTTCTTC
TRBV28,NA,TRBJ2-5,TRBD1,CASSLPDRGQETQYF,TGTGCCAGCAGTCTTCCCGACAGGGGGCAAGAGACCCAGTACTTC
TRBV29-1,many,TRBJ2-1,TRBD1,CSARTGVNEQFF,TGCAGCGCCCGGACAGGGGTAAATGAGCAGTTCTTC
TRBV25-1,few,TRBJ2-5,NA,CASSVTSGSPQETQYF,TGTGCCAGCAGTGTCACGAGCGGCTCCCCCCAAGAGACCCAGTACTTC
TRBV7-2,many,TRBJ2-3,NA,CASSLVGTSSTDTQYF,TGTGCCAGCAGCTTAGTAGGTACCTCTAGCACAGATACGCAGTATTTT
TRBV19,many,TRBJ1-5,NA,CASSMEGPSGNQPQHF,TGTGCCAGTAGTATGGAGGGCCCTAGTGGCAATCAGCCCCAGCATTTT
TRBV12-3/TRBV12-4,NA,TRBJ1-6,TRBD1,CASSSGTGASSYNSPLHF,TGTGCCAGCAGTTCCGGGACAGGGGCGAGCTCCTATAATTCACCCCTCCACTTT
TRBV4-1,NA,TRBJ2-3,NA,CASSLLPGLLSGDTQYF,TGCGCCAGCAGCCTTCTACCGGGACTTCTCTCAGGGGATACGCAGTATTTT
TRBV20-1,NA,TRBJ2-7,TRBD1,CSVRQGASEQYF,TGCAGTGTCCGACAGGGGGCAAGCGAGCAGTACTTC
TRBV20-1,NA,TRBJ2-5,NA,CSARRSGQETQYF,TGCAGTGCTAGGCGCAGCGGGCAAGAGACCCAGTACTTC
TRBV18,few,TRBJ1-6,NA,CASSPEQLPNSPLHF,TGTGCCAGCTCACCTGAACAGTTACCAAATTCACCCCTCCACTTT
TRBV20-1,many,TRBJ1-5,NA,CSARDGATVGGLSNQPQHF,TGCAGTGCTAGAGATGGGGCCACAGTTGGTGGACTGAGCAATCAGCCCCAGCATTTT
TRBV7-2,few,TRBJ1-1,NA,CASSSAHSGARTEAFF,TGTGCCAGCAGCTCAGCCCATAGCGGGGCCAGGACTGAAGCTTTCTTT
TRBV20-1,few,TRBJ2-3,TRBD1,CSALTGGAADTQYF,TGCAGTGCTCTGACAGGGGGCGCCGCAGATACGCAGTATTTT
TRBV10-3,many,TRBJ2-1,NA,CAISELGTGWLAGPPGQFF,TGTGCCATCAGTGAGCTCGGGACAGGGTGGCTAGCGGGACCTCCTGGGCAGTTCTTC
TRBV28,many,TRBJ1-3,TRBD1,CASSLSQGAKGNTIYF,TGTGCCAGCAGTTTATCCCAGGGGGCAAAAGGAAACACCATATATTTT
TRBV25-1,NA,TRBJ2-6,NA,CASRESGANVLTF,TGTGCCAGCAGGGAGTCTGGGGCCAACGTCCTGACTTTC
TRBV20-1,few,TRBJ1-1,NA,CSAQIQLNTEAFF,TGCAGTGCTCAAATCCAGTTGAACACTGAAGCTTTCTTT
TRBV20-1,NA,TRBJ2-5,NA,CSARDTGVSQETQYF,TGCAGTGCTAGGGATACGGGAGTCAGCCAAGAGACCCAGTACTTC
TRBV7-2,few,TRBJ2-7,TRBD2,CASSLVLAGANEQYF,TGTGCCAGCAGCTTAGTCCTAGCGGGAGCAAACGAGCAGTACTTC
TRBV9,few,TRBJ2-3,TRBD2,CASSPRPSGSVTDTQYF,TGTGCCAGCAGCCCCCGTCCCAGCGGGAGTGTGACAGATACGCAGTATTTT
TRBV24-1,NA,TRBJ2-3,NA,CATSLADTDTQYF,TGTGCCACCTCCCTCGCGGACACAGATACGCAGTATTTT
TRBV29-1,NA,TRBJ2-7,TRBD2,CSVVPSGSYEQYF,TGCAGCGTTGTCCCTAGCGGGAGCTACGAGCAGTACTTC
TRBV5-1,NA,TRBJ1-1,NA,CASSFSQGNEAFF,TGCGCCAGCAGCTTCTCGCAGGGTAATGAAGCTTTCTTT
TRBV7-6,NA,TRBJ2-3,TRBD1,CASSLAGTGGSTDTQYF,TGTGCCAGCAGCTTAGCGGGGACAGGGGGGAGCACAGATACGCAGTATTTT
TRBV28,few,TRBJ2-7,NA,CASSPGTYPYEQYF,TGTGCCAGCAGCCCCGGGACGTACCCCTACGAGCAGTACTTC
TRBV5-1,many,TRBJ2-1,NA,CASSFEGVHNEQFF,TGCGCCAGCAGCTTTGAGGGAGTCCACAATGAGCAGTTCTTC